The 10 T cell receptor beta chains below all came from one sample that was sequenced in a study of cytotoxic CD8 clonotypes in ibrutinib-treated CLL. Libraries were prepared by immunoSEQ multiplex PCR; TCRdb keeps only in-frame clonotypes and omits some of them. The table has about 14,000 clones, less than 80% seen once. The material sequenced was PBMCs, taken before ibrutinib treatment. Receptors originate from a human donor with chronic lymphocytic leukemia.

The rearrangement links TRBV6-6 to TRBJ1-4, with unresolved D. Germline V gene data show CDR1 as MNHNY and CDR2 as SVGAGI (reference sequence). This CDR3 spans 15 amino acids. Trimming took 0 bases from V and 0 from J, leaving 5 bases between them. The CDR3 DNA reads TGTGCCAGCAGTTACTCGGGTGCAACTAATGAAAAACTGTTTTTT. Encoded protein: CASSYSGATNEKLFF.

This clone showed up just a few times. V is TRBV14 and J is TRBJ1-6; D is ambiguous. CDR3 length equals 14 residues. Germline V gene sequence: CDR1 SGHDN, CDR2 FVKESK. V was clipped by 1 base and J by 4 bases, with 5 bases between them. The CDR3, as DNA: TGTGCCAGCAGCCAAGTTGGGTATAATTCACCCCTCCACTTT. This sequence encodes CASSQVGYNSPLHF.

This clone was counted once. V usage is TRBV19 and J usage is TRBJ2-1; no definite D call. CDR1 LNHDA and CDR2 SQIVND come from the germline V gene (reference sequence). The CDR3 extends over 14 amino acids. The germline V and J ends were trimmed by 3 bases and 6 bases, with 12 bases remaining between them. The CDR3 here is CASSIQELVNEQFF. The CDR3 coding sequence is TGTGCCAGTAGTATTCAGGAGTTGGTCAATGAGCAGTTCTTC.

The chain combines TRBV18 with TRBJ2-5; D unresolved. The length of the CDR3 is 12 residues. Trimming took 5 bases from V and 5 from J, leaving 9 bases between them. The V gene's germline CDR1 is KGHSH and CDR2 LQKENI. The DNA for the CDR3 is TGTGCCAGCTCAGTCTTGAGTGAGACCCAGTACTTC. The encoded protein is CASSVLSETQYF.

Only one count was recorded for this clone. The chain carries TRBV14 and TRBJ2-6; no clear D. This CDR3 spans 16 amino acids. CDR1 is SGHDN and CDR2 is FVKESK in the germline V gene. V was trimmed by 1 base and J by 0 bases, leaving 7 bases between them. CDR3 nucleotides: TGTGCCAGCAGCCAAGGACACCACTCTGGGGCCAACGTCCTGACTTTC. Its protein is CASSQGHHSGANVLTF.

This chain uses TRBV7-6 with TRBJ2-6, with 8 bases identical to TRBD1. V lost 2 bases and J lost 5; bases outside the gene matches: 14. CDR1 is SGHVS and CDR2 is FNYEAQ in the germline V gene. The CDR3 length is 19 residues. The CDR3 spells CASSLRQGPARPRANVLTF. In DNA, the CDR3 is TGTGCCAGCAGCTTACGACAGGGGCCCGCTCGGCCGCGGGCCAACGTCCTGACTTTC.

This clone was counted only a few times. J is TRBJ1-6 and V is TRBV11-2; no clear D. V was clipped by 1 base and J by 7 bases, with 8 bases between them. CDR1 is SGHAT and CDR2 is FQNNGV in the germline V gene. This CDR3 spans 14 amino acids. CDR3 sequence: CASSLVRENSPLHF. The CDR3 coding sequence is TGTGCCAGCAGCTTAGTCCGGGAGAATTCACCCCTCCACTTT.

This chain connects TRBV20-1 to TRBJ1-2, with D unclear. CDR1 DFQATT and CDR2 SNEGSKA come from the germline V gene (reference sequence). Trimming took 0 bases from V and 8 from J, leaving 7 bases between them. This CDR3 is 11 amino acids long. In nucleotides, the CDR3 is TGCAGTGCTAGAGAGGACCGAGGCTACACCTTC. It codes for CSAREDRGYTF.

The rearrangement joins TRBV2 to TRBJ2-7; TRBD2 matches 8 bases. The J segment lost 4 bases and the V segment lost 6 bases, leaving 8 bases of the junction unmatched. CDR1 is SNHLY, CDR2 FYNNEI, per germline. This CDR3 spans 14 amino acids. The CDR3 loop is CASRGREGQYEQYF. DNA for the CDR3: TGTGCCAGCAGGGGACGGGAGGGCCAATACGAGCAGTACTTC.

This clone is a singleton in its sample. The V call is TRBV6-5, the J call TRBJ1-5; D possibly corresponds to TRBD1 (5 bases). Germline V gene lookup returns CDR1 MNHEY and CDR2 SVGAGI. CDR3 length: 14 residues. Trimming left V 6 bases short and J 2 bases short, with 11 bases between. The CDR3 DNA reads TGTGCCAGCAGCGAACAGGACCGCAATCAGCCCCAGCATTTT. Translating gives CASSEQDRNQPQHF.